This T cell receptor beta chain originates from a study of T cell repertoires in cytomegalovirus infection (dated by TCRdb to about 2019). Concerning the study at large: The peptide stimulations were aimed at well-studied HLA-B-restricted epitopes as well as recently identified HLA-C-restricted CMV epitopes, whose presentation resists viral immunomodulation. Because public TCR beta signatures pointed to carriage of CMV infection together with the matching HLA type, the HLA type of each donor mattered for the analysis.

The study at large found these results: In the ex vivo response, HLA-C-restricted CMV-specific TCR beta clonotypes were dominant, and in two of eight donors the single most frequent clonotype came from this HLA-C-restricted group. Carriers of CMV infection plus the relevant HLA type were discriminated by the cumulative frequency of public TCR beta family members in the study cohort and in an independent roughly 320-donor cohort.

TCRdb records Illumina HiSeq 1500 as the sequencer. Using fastp trimming at Q25 and MiXCR clonotype assembly, TCRdb reanalyzed the public sequencing data and kept in-frame beta chains. Each entry is one CDR3 protein sequence, shown with its most common DNA and genes. This sample comprises about 920,000 distinct CDR3 sequences, roughly 30% of them detected only once. Over 12% of the sample is held by the ten biggest clonotypes. The sample holds a few counts of this clonotype. Its antigen target is currently unknown. One base away there is no much larger clone; base qualities are not given. Taken with the paper, the label for treatment or condition translates to: in vitro stimulation with specific CMV peptide epitopes to enrich CMV-specific T cells. The CDR3 numbers 13 residues from cysteine through phenylalanine. Kept here is only the CDR3 DNA, which spans 39 bases and is read in frame from base 1. CDR1 and CDR2, per the germline V gene (reference sequence), are SEHNR and FQNEAQ. V loses 8 bases, J loses 3 bases, and the germline ends lie 12 bases apart.

This TCR came from a human donor in good health (CMV status not recorded). Some clones in this sample may be carry-over from other donors' samples. This chain is built from TRBV7-9 and TRBJ2-3, with no confident D gene call. The source was cultured CD8+ T cells from PBMCs, collected from culture after CMV antigen stimulation. The bases are TGTGCCAGCGGGTCCGCTCTTACAGATACGCAGTATTTT. This sequence encodes CASGSALTDTQYF.